This T cell receptor (beta chain) stems from a study of monozygotic twins with inflammatory bowel disease. The CDR3 has 15 residues. The germline CDR1 and CDR2 sequences are MNHEY and SMNVEV (reference sequence). No DNA is given; TCRdb re-called the 5' RACE reads and lists each CDR3 protein once. This sample contains some 90,000 distinct CDR3 sequences. The rearrangement links TRBV27 to TRBJ1-1; the TRBD1 assignment by TCRdb is unverifiable without DNA. The sequence was collected from a human donor with ulcerative colitis or Crohn's disease, or a healthy co-twin of an affected twin (not recorded which). Input material: blood. CDR3 loop: CASSLGQGISTEAFF.